The clone carrying this T cell receptor beta chain has ten or more counts. Its antigen is unknown. V was clipped by 8 bases and J by 0 bases, with 5 bases between them. CDR1 and CDR2 (germline): MNHEY, SMNVEV (reference sequence). The CDR3 consists of 13 residues. The sample comes from a study of T cell repertoires in cytomegalovirus infection. Study information: Public TCR beta signatures marked donors with CMV infection and the matching HLA. Whole-study findings and limits: Summed frequency of shared TCR beta families picked out CMV carriers who also had the relevant HLA.

TCRdb recomputed calls from the reads with MiXCR, one row per CDR3 protein. Among 200,000 to 300,000 distinct CDR3 sequences listed, about an eighth were seen once. The material sequenced was PBMCs. The chain links TRBV27 to TRBJ1-6; D is undetermined. The clonotype comes from a human donor in good health (CMV status not recorded). Some clones in this sample may be carry-over from other donors' samples. CDR3: CASADSYNSPLHF. CDR3 sequence (DNA): TGTGCCAGCGCGGACTCCTATAATTCACCCCTCCACTTT.